The entry below gives a single TCR beta chain sequence along with its context. These data belong to a study of cytomegalovirus exposure and HLA in healthy donors. It was with 60 Vbeta and 13 Jbeta primers that the PCR ran. Profiled with immunoSEQ multiplex PCR; TCRdb holds only in-frame clones, not every one. The sample has about 150,000 clones; about 64% are singletons. Germline CDR1 SGHRS, CDR2 YFSETQ. There are 14 residues in the CDR3. V lost 4 bases and J lost 5, with 15 bases in between. This TCR was recovered from an older woman in good health and CMV-seropositive. Sequenced input: PBMCs. The chain employs TRBV5-1 and TRBJ1-1; tentatively, D is TRBD1 (6 bases). The CDR3 is CASSHTTGQTEAFF. The CDR3 nucleotides read TGCGCCAGCAGCCATACGACAGGCCAGACTGAAGCTTTCTTT.